Included here is one TCR beta chain sequence, with context. This specimen comes from a study of cytomegalovirus exposure and HLA in healthy donors. The CDR3 is 20 amino acids. Germline CDR1 is MGHRA and CDR2 is YSYEKL. V lost 0 bases to trimming and J lost 4 bases; unmatched junction nucleotides: 17. The study ran its PCR with 60 Vbeta and 13 Jbeta primers. The data were produced by immunoSEQ multiplex PCR, yet TCRdb's version contains in-frame clones alone and is incomplete. The sample has some 110,000 clones, around 80% seen once. Sequenced: PBMCs. V gene TRBV4-1 combines with J gene TRBJ1-2; 10 nucleotides agree with TRBD1. This clonotype originated in a man over 45 in good health and CMV-seronegative. The CDR3 region is CASSQDRFKGQGPTLYGYTF. The CDR3 nucleotides read TGCGCCAGCAGCCAAGATCGTTTTAAGGGACAGGGGCCGACCCTCTATGGCTACACCTTC.